The 26 T cell receptor beta chains reported below all come from one sample, sequenced in a study of cytomegalovirus exposure and HLA in healthy donors. PCR amplification relied on 60 Vbeta primers (plus 13 Jbeta primers). The data were produced by immunoSEQ multiplex PCR, yet TCRdb's version contains in-frame clones alone and is incomplete. The sample carries some 150,000 clones, 79% recorded once. The sequenced material came from PBMCs. These receptors were collected from a human donor in good health.

The CDR3 coding sequence is TGTGCCAGCAGCCCCACGGCGGACCCAGGGAATTCACCCCTCCACTTT. This translates into CASSPTADPGNSPLHF. The rearrangement uses TRBV7-6 and TRBJ1-6, with TRBD1 as a possible D gene (5 bases). The CDR3 runs to 16 residues. V lost 5 bases, J lost 7 bases, and 18 bases lay in between. The germline CDR1 and CDR2 sequences are SGHVS and FNYEAQ.

This chain uses TRBV15 with TRBJ1-4; TRBD1 aligns across 8 bases. Germline CDR1 reads LNHNV; CDR2 reads YYDKDF (reference sequence). V shed 0 bases and J 6 bases; nucleotides not matched to a gene: 6. This CDR3 comprises 16 residues. The CDR3 protein is CATSRDARQGYEKLFF. CDR3 nucleotide sequence: TGTGCCACCAGCAGAGATGCTCGACAGGGGTATGAAAAACTGTTTTTT.

The chain has TRBV29-1 and TRBJ2-5; 9 bases line up with TRBD1. The assigned J gene may be wrong: the sequence end matches TRBJ2-7 better. This CDR3 contains 14 residues. Germline assignment: CDR1 SQVTM and CDR2 ANQGSEA. The CDR3 protein is CSVEGTGLSYEQYF. The CDR3 DNA reads TGCAGCGTTGAGGGGACAGGGTTATCCTACGAGCAGTACTTC.

For the CDR3, the DNA is TGTGCCAGCAGTGAGATTGGGGCAGGGCGTGCCGAGCAGTACTTC. Protein sequence: CASSEIGAGRAEQYF. The rearrangement uses TRBV6-1 and TRBJ2-7; perhaps TRBD1 as D (5 bases). Germline CDR1 reads MNHNS; CDR2 reads SASEGT. This CDR3 comprises 15 residues. Between the trimmed V and J ends, which lost 3 bases and 6 bases, there was a span of 18 bases.

The rearrangement uses TRBV5-1 and TRBJ2-5, with TRBD2 matching 9 bases. Germline-derived CDR1 and CDR2 are SGHRS and YFSETQ. V lost 5 bases to trimming and J lost 11 bases; unmatched junction nucleotides: 19. The CDR3 is 16 residues long. CDR3 DNA: TGCGCCAGCAGTTGGGGGTCCGGGACTAGCTCCACGGAGCAGTACTTC. It is translated as CASSWGSGTSSTEQYF.

This clone was counted a few times. J is TRBJ2-1 and V is TRBV18, with TRBD2 matching over 8 bases. With V trimmed by 4 bases and J by 5 bases, 10 bases remained unmatched. Germline CDR1 is KGHSH and CDR2 is LQKENI. The CDR3 totals 16 residues. The chain's CDR3 is CASSLNSGTSHNEQFF. CDR3 DNA: TGTGCCAGCTCACTCAATTCCGGGACTAGTCACAATGAGCAGTTCTTC.

A note on this clone: At one of its ends the junction is not consistent with the germline gene, which may arise from a read error. V and J are TRBV7-2 and TRBJ2-5; D is undetermined. CDR1 and CDR2 from the germline V gene are SGHTA and FQGNSA. CDR3 length: 13 residues. The CDR3, as DNA: TGTGCCAGCAGGTTAGACTTCGGAGAGACCCAGTACTTC. Protein product: CASRLDFGETQYF.

The rearrangement links TRBV7-2 to TRBJ2-1; weak D call: TRBD2 (6 bases). Germline V gene sequence: CDR1 SGHTA, CDR2 FQGNSA. The CDR3 runs 14 residues. Trimming took 4 bases from V and 9 from J, leaving 16 bases between them. The CDR3 reads CASSYPGGGVEQFF. The CDR3 DNA reads TGTGCCAGCAGCTACCCCGGGGGTGGGGTTGAGCAGTTCTTC.

This clone has a handful of counts. The V and J genes are TRBV6-1 and TRBJ1-1; no clear D gene. Trimming pared 0 bases from V and 0 bases from J, leaving 8 bases between. This CDR3 is 15 amino acids long. Germline CDR1 is MNHNS and CDR2 is SASEGT. CDR3 loop: CASSEAAGLNTEAFF. Written as DNA, the CDR3 is TGTGCCAGCAGTGAAGCGGCGGGTTTGAACACTGAAGCTTTCTTT.

The chain links TRBV15 to TRBJ2-3; TRBD1 aligns across 8 bases. The CDR3 spans 13 residues. CDR1 and CDR2 (germline): LNHNV, YYDKDF (reference sequence). V lost 3 bases, J lost 6 bases, and 2 bases stayed unmatched. In nucleotides, the CDR3 is TGTGCCACCAGCAGGACAGGGGTGGATACGCAGTATTTT. This sequence encodes CATSRTGVDTQYF.

Regarding this clone: In the same sample, other DNA sequences code for this CDR3. The gene calls are TRBV20-1 and TRBJ1-1; D unclear. This CDR3 comprises 11 residues. Germline-derived CDR1 and CDR2 are DFQATT and SNEGSKA (reference sequence). V gave up 3 bases and J gave up 3 bases, with 5 bases separating them. CDR3 bases: TGCAGTGCTAGTAGAGACACTGAAGCTTTCTTT. Translating gives CSASRDTEAFF.

The chain carries TRBV29-1 and TRBJ1-1; D gene ambiguous. Trimming stripped 6 bases from V and 1 base from J, with 9 bases between. Germline assignment: CDR1 SQVTM and CDR2 ANQGSEA. This CDR3 comprises 12 residues. The CDR3 sequence is CSVIPGNTEAFF. Here the CDR3 DNA reads TGCAGCGTGATCCCAGGGAACACTGAAGCTTTCTTT.

As DNA, the CDR3 is TGTGCCAGCAGTGGACAGAACTCTGGGGCCAACGTCCTGACTTTC. Amino acids: CASSGQNSGANVLTF. The chain is built from TRBV6-1 and TRBJ2-6; TRBD1 is a possible D gene (5 bases). V was cut by 4 bases and J by 0 bases, with 7 bases left in between. The CDR3 totals 15 residues. The V gene's germline CDR1 is MNHNS and CDR2 SASEGT.

The V gene is TRBV10-2, the J gene TRBJ2-3; D uncertain. Germline V lookup: CDR1 WSHSY, CDR2 SAAADI. Trimming left V 6 bases short and J 2 bases short, with 3 bases between. CDR3 size: 11 residues. The CDR3 region has the DNA TGCGCCAGCAGCATCACAGATACGCAGTATTTT. Residues: CASSITDTQYF.

J is TRBJ1-4 and V is TRBV30, with D possibly matching TRBD1 (5 bases). The germline gives CDR1 GTSNPN, CDR2 SVGIG (reference sequence). The CDR3 contains 15 residues. The ends were cut back, 3 bases at V and 5 bases at J, with 16 bases in the middle. The CDR3 region is CAWSYGAGGNEKLFF. The CDR3 DNA follows: TGTGCCTGGAGCTACGGGGCAGGAGGGAATGAAAAACTGTTTTTT.

The chain links TRBV18 to TRBJ2-1, with a tentative D call TRBD2 (5 bases). This CDR3 comprises 16 residues. Germline CDR1 reads KGHSH; CDR2 reads LQKENI. Trimming stripped 0 bases from V and 0 bases from J, with 9 bases between. The CDR3: CASSPPSGSSYNEQFF. DNA for the CDR3: TGTGCCAGCTCACCACCGAGCGGAAGCTCCTACAATGAGCAGTTCTTC.

This chain connects TRBV18 to TRBJ2-7; perhaps TRBD2 as D (6 bases). Trimming stripped 3 bases from V and 6 bases from J, with 18 bases between. The CDR3 contains 15 residues. CDR1 KGHSH and CDR2 LQKENI come from the germline V gene. The CDR3 bases are TGTGCCAGCTCACCCGGGGACTCTCTTTCTCGCGAGCAGTACTTC. The encoded protein is CASSPGDSLSREQYF.

The V and J genes are TRBV2 and TRBJ2-1, with 8 bases matching TRBD2. Germline V CDR1 and CDR2: SNHLY, FYNNEI. V lost 0 bases, J lost 0 bases, and 4 bases stayed unmatched. The CDR3 loop spans 17 amino acids. CDR3 amino acids: CASSEAQSGGSYNEQFF. The CDR3 coding sequence is TGTGCCAGCAGTGAAGCGCAGAGCGGGGGCTCCTACAATGAGCAGTTCTTC.

The chain has TRBV6-6 and TRBJ1-3; no clear D gene. Looked up from germline, CDR1 is MNHNY and CDR2 is SVGAGI (reference sequence). The CDR3 covers 13 residues. V was pared by 6 bases and J by 1 base, with 7 bases between. The DNA for the CDR3 is TGTGCCAGCAGACTCGGTTCTGGAAACACCATATATTTT. It translates to CASRLGSGNTIYF.

This chain joins TRBV5-6 and TRBJ2-7; TRBD1 aligns across 9 bases. The trim removed 3 bases at V and 3 bases at J, leaving 4 bases unmatched. The germline V gene encodes CDR1 SGHDT and CDR2 YYEEEE. This CDR3 region has 14 residues. CDR3 amino acids: CASSWGTGFYEQYF. In DNA form, the CDR3 reads TGTGCCAGCAGCTGGGGGACAGGGTTCTACGAGCAGTACTTC.

The genes are TRBV4-1 and TRBJ1-2, with D perhaps matching TRBD1 (6 bases). This CDR3 contains 19 residues. V lost 0 bases, J lost 2 bases, and 22 bases lay in between. The germline gives CDR1 MGHRA, CDR2 YSYEKL. The CDR3 spells CASSQDEVPGQTPNYGYTF. The CDR3 nucleotides read TGCGCCAGCAGCCAAGATGAGGTTCCGGGACAAACTCCCAACTATGGCTACACCTTC.

The chain links TRBV6-5 to TRBJ2-1, with 10 bases lining up with TRBD2. Trimming cost V 4 bases and J 7 bases; bases outside gene matches: 10. The CDR3 runs to 16 residues. Germline assignment: CDR1 MNHEY and CDR2 SVGAGI. Here the CDR3 reads CASSSLAGGAKNEQFF. The CDR3 DNA follows: TGTGCCAGCAGTTCCTTAGCGGGAGGCGCGAAGAATGAGCAGTTCTTC.

The V gene is TRBV7-2, the J gene TRBJ1-2; D is unresolved. CDR1 is SGHTA, CDR2 FQGNSA, per germline. The V gene lost 1 base and the J gene lost 7 bases, with 10 bases spanning the gap. The CDR3 is made up of 13 amino acids. The CDR3 protein is CASSLEAGSGYTF. CDR3 coding DNA: TGTGCCAGCAGCTTAGAAGCCGGGAGTGGCTACACCTTC.

J is TRBJ1-3 and V is TRBV15; D call uncertain. Trimming removed 0 bases from V and 2 bases from J, with 14 bases in between. This CDR3 comprises 17 residues. Germline values: CDR1 LNHNV, CDR2 YYDKDF (reference sequence). CDR3: CATSRDHPGVTGNTIYF. For the CDR3, the DNA is TGTGCCACCAGCAGAGACCATCCCGGGGTCACTGGAAACACCATATATTTT.

The V gene is TRBV4-1, the J gene TRBJ1-5, with 8 bases lining up with TRBD1. CDR1 is MGHRA and CDR2 is YSYEKL in the germline V gene. V trimming: 0 bases; J trimming: 3 bases; junction bases outside the gene matches: 7. The CDR3 length is 17 residues. The CDR3 loop is CASSQDPAGGYNQPQHF. DNA for the CDR3: TGCGCCAGCAGCCAAGATCCTGCAGGGGGCTACAATCAGCCCCAGCATTTT.

V usage is TRBV4-1 and J usage is TRBJ2-2; D is unclear. V was shortened by 2 bases and J by 5 bases, with 9 bases between the two germline ends. CDR3 length: 14 residues. Germline assignment: CDR1 MGHRA and CDR2 YSYEKL. Here the CDR3 DNA reads TGCGCCAGCAGCCAACCCACACAGACCGGGGAGCTGTTTTTT. As protein: CASSQPTQTGELFF.